This T cell receptor (beta chain) was sequenced in a study of graft-versus-host responses after intestinal transplantation (dated by TCRdb to about 2021). Looking at the study overall: Recipients received multivisceral, liver-intestinal, or isolated intestinal transplants. Every recipient was given anti-thymocyte globulin induction, then maintenance tacrolimus and steroids for roughly 3 years. Alloreactive clones were identified by sequencing pre-transplant mixed lymphocyte reaction products and comparing them with unstimulated pre-transplant donor and recipient T cells. Donor T cell macrochimerism was defined as a peak of at least 4% donor T cells among recipient peripheral blood mononuclear cells. A cohort of 24 intestinal transplant recipients, including one retransplant, was enrolled, and 3 patients lacking pretransplant specimens were excluded. Bulk TCR-beta CDR3 sequencing was used to track graft-versus-host and host-versus-graft alloreactive T cell clones in the graft, circulation and bone marrow after intestinal transplantation. Rather than being sequenced by the commercial service, samples from three later patients were sequenced in-house on an Illumina MiSeq and processed with MiXCR. General study outcomes and caveats: Early after transplant, peak levels of circulating GvH clones were associated with declines in HvG clones. GvH clones were detected in recipient bone marrow, and some appeared earlier in ileal mucosa or blood, consistent with an intestinal mucosal origin. The relatively low number and heterogeneity of intestinal transplant patients limited the conclusions. In the allografts of patients with donor T cell macrochimerism, GvH to HvG T cell clonal ratios were high.

Receptor libraries were prepared by the immunoSEQ multiplex PCR assay. For most patients, genomic DNA was isolated using the Qiagen DNeasy Blood and Tissue Kit and was shipped frozen to Adaptive Biotechnologies for TCR sequencing. For most patients, genomic DNA was subjected to high-throughput TCR-beta CDR3 sequencing by Adaptive Biotechnologies. The study's own analysis went as follows. TCR sequencing data were retrieved from Adaptive's ImmunoSEQ software for around 20 patients, whereas a few other patients were processed with MiXCR and VDJtools. To correct CD4 versus CD8 sorting errors, any sequence found in both subsets at a frequency ratio below 5:1 was removed. CDR3 nucleotide sequences shared between donor and recipient were removed because the origin of such sequences could not be assigned. To be classed as alloreactive, a clone needed at least 2-fold expansion over unstimulated cells and a minimum CFSE-low frequency of 0.002% (template counts) or 0.001% (read counts). Clones were considered mappable if detected in sequenced pre-transplant spleen, lymph node, or MLR CFSE-low populations of the donor or recipient. The cumulative frequency of alloreactive clones was calculated as a percentage of all sequences, weighted by copy number. TCRdb obtained this table from immuneACCESS and retained in-frame rearrangements with V and J assigned. These tables miss some clones; where compared with another copy, unresolved V genes account for less than half of the shortfall, and the remainder is unexplained. V, J and clone size were drawn from that table, and D and trimming were deduced from the DNA. This sample lists tens of thousands of clones; 75% to 90% were detected once. Approximately 17% of the sample rests with the top ten.

The sample's time point label is to be understood as: cells obtained before transplantation from donor or recipient. CD3+CD4+ and CD3+CD8+ populations were FACS-sorted from unstimulated pre-transplant donor and recipient cells taken from spleen or lymph nodes. On this clone: Its specific antigen is unknown. No base quality information exists; no much larger clone differs at one position.

The cysteine opens and the phenylalanine closes a CDR3 of 16 amino acids. Only the CDR3 region is kept as DNA, spanning 48 bases read in frame from base 1. Trimming at the junction amounts to 5 bases on V and 4 bases on J, and the germline ends lie 20 bases apart. CDR1 and CDR2, looked up from the germline V gene, are SGHAT and FQNNGV. Sequencing was performed on unstimulated CD8+ T cells sorted from spleen or lymph node cells, taken before intestinal transplant. The rearranged segments are TRBV11-2 and TRBJ2-5, with the D gene not clear enough to name. This clonotype originated in a human donor who received an intestinal transplant. The DNA sequence reads TGTGCCAGCAGCCCTTCTCGGTTAAAGTTATTAGAGACCCAGTACTTC. It translates to CASSPSRLKLLETQYF.